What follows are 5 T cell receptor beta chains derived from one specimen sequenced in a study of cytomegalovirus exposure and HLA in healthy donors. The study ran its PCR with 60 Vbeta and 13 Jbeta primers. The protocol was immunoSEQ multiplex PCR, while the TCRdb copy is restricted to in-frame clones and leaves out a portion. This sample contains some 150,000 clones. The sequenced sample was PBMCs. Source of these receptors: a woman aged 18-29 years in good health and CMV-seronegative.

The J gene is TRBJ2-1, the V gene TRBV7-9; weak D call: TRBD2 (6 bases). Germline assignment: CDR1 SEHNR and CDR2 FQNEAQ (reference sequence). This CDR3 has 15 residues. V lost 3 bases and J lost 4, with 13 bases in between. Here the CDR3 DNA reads TGTGCCAGCAGCTTGGCCGGACTACCGTACAATGAGCAGTTCTTC. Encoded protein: CASSLAGLPYNEQFF. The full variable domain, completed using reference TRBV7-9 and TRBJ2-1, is DTGVSQNPRHKITKRGQNVTFRCDPISEHNRLYWYRQTLGQGPEFLTYFQNEAQLEKSRLLSDRFSAERPKGSFSTLEIQRTEQGDSAMYLCASSLAGLPYNEQFFGPGTRLTVL.

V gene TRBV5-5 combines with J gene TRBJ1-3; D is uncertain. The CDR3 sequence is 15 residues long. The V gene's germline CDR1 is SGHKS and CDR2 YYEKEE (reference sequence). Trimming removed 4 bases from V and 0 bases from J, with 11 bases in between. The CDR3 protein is CASSRSASSGNTIYF. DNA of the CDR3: TGTGCCAGCAGCCGAAGCGCCAGCTCTGGAAACACCATATATTTT.

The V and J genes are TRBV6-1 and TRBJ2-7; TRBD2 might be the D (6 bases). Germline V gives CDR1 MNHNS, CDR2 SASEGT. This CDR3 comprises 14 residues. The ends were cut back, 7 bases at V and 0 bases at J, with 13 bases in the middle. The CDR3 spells CASTDLGLSYEQYV. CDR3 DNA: TGTGCCAGCACTGACCTGGGACTCTCCTACGAGCAGTACGTC.

In nucleotides, the CDR3 is TGTGCCAGCAGTTACATCGCTCAGGGGCCGAACACTGAAGCTTTCTTT. This encodes CASSYIAQGPNTEAFF. V usage is TRBV6-6 and J usage is TRBJ1-1, with a possible D match to TRBD1 (6 bases). Trimming removed 2 bases from V and 1 base from J, with 14 bases in between. This CDR3 region has 16 residues. Germline assignment: CDR1 MNHNY and CDR2 SVGAGI (reference sequence).

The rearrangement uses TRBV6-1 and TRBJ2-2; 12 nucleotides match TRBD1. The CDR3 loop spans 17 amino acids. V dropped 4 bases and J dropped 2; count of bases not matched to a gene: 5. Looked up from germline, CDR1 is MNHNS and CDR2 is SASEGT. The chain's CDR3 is CASSAGTGGHNTGELFF. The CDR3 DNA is TGTGCCAGCAGTGCCGGGACAGGGGGCCATAACACCGGGGAGCTGTTTTTT.